This TCR beta chain was profiled in a study of identifying expanded T cells in peripheral blood. Clones were read by immunoSEQ multiplex PCR, and TCRdb kept only the in-frame ones, dropping some. Counted here are 75,000 to 95,000 clones, roughly 90% occurring once; the ten biggest clones make up roughly 7.3%. The CDR3 has 20 amino acids. V was pared by 6 bases and J by 3 bases, with 23 bases of the junction left unmatched. The germline CDR1 and CDR2 sequences are LNHDA and SQIVND (reference sequence). During the collection period, no donor immune events like infections were recorded. As to this clone: Its specificity is not known.

Findings and caveats of the study: Around 1.2 clones differed between technical replicates, versus approximately 17 and 20 over time. Clone count variance between roughly 2-week samples rose with total template count.

V usage is TRBV19 and J usage is TRBJ1-5; 7 nucleotides line up with TRBD1. The sequencing input was blood. The TCR originated in a person aged 18 to 70 in good health. CDR3 loop: CASRSPGTDPFIWDNQPQHF. Written as DNA, the CDR3 is TGTGCCAGTAGATCCCCGGGGACAGATCCTTTCATATGGGACAATCAGCCCCAGCATTTT.